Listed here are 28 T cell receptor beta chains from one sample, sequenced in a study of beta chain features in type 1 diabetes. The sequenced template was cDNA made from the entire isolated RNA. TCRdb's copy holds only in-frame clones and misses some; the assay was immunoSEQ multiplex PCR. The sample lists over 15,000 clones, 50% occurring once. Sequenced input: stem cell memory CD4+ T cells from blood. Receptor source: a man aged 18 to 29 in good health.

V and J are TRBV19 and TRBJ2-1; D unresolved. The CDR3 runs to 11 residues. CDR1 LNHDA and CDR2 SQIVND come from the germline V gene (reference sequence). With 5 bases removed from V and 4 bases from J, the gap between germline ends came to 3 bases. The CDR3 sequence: CASSLYNEQFF. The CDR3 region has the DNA TGTGCCAGTAGTCTGTACAATGAGCAGTTCTTC. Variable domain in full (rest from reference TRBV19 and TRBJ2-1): DGGITQSPKYLFRKEGQNVTLSCEQNLNHDAMYWYRQDPGQGLRLIYYSQIVNDFQKGDIAEGYSVSREKKESFPLTVTSAQKNPTAFYLCASSLYNEQFFGPGTRLTVL.

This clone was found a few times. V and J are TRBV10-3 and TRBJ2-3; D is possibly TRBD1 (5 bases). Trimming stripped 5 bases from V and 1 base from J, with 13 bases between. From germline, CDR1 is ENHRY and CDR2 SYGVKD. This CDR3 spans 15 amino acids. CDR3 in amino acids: CAISKGSGGTDTQYF. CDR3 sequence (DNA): TGTGCCATCAGTAAGGGGTCTGGGGGCACAGATACGCAGTATTTT.

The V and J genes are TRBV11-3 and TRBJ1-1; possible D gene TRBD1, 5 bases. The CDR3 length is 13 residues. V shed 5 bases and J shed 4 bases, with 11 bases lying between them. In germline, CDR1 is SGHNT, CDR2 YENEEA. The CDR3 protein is CASSARVFTEAFF. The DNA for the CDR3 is TGTGCCAGCAGCGCCAGGGTTTTCACTGAAGCTTTCTTT.

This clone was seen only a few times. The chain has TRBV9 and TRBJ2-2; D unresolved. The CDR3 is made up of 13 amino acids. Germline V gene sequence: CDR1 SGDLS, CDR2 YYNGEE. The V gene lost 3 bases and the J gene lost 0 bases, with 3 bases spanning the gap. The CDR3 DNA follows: TGTGCCAGCAGCGCCACGAACACCGGGGAGCTGTTTTTT. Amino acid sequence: CASSATNTGELFF.

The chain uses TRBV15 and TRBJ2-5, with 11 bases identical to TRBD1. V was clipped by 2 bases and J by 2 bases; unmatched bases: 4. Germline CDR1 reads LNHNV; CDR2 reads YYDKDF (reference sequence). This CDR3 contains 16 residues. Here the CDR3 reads CATSRFRDRGQETQYF. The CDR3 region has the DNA TGTGCCACCAGCAGATTCCGGGACAGGGGGCAAGAGACCCAGTACTTC.

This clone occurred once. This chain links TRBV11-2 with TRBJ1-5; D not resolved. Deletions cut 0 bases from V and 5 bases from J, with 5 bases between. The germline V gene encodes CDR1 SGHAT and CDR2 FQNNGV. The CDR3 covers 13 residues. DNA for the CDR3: TGTGCCAGCAGCTTAGAGCGGGATCAGCCCCAGCATTTT. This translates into CASSLERDQPQHF.

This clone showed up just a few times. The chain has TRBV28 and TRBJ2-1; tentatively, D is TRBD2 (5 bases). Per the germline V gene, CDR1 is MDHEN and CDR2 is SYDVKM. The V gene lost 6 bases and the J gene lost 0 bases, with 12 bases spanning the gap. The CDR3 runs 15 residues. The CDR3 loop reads CASRVSGSSYNEQFF. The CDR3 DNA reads TGTGCCAGCAGGGTAAGCGGAAGCTCCTACAATGAGCAGTTCTTC.

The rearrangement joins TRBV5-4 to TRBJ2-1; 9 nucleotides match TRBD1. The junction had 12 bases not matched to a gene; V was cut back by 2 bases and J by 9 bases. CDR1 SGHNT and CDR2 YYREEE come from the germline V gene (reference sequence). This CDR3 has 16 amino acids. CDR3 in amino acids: CASSFPGQGFESEQFF. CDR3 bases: TGTGCCAGCAGCTTCCCGGGACAGGGTTTTGAGAGTGAGCAGTTCTTC.

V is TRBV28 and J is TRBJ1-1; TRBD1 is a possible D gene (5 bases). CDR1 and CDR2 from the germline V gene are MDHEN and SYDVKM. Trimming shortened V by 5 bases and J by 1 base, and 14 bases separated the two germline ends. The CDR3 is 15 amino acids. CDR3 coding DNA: TGTGCCAGCAGTAGACTGACAGACTGGAACACTGAAGCTTTCTTT. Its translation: CASSRLTDWNTEAFF.

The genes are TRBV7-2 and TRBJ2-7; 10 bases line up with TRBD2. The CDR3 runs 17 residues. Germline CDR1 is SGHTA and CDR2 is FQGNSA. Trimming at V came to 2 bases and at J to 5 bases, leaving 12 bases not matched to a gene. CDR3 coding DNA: TGTGCCAGCAGCTTAAAAACCGGGACTAGCGTTTCCCACGAGCAGTACTTC. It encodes CASSLKTGTSVSHEQYF.

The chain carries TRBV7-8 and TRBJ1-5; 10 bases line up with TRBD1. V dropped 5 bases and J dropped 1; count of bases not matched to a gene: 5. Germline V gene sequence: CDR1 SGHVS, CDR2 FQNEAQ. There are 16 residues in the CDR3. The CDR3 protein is CASSTRQGASNQPQHF. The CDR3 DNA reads TGTGCCAGCAGCACACGACAGGGGGCCAGCAATCAGCCCCAGCATTTT. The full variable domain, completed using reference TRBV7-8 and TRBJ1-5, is GAGVSQSPRYKVAKRGQDVALRCDPISGHVSLFWYQQALGQGPEFLTYFQNEAQLDKSGLPSDRFFAERPEGSVSTLKIQRTQQEDSAVYLCASSTRQGASNQPQHFGDGTRLSIL.

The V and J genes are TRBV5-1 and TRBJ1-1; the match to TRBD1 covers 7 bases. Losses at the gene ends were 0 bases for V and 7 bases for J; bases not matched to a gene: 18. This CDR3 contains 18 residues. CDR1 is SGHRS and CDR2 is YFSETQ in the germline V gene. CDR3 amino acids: CASSLGPTGVESRGEAFF. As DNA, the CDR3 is TGCGCCAGCAGCTTGGGGCCTACAGGGGTAGAGTCTAGAGGTGAAGCTTTCTTT.

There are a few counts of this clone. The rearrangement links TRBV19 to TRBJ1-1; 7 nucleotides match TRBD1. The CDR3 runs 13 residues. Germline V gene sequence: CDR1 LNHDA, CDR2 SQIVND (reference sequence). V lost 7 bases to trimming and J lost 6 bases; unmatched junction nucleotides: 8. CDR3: CASIRGLGAEAFF. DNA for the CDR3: TGTGCCAGTATAAGGGGGCTTGGGGCTGAAGCTTTCTTT. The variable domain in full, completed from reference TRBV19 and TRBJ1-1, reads DGGITQSPKYLFRKEGQNVTLSCEQNLNHDAMYWYRQDPGQGLRLIYYSQIVNDFQKGDIAEGYSVSREKKESFPLTVTSAQKNPTAFYLCASIRGLGAEAFFGQGTRLTVV.

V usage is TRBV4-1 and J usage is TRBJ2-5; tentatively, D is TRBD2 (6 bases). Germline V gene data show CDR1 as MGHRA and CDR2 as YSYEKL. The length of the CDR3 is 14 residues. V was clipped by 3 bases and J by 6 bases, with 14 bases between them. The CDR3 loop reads CASSHRASAKTQYF. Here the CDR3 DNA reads TGCGCCAGCAGCCATCGGGCTAGCGCGAAGACCCAGTACTTC.

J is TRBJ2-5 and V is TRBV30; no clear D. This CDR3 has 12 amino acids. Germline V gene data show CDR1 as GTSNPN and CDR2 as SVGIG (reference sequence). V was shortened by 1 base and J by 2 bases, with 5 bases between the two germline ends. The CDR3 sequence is CAWSALQETQYF. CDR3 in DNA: TGTGCCTGGAGTGCACTACAAGAGACCCAGTACTTC.

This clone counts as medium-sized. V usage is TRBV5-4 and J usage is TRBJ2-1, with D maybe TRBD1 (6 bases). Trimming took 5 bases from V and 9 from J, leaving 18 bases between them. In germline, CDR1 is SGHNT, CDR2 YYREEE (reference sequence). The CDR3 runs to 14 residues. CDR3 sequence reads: CASRLDSVGSEQFF. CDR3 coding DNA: TGTGCCAGCAGACTGGACAGTGTTGGTAGTGAGCAGTTCTTC.

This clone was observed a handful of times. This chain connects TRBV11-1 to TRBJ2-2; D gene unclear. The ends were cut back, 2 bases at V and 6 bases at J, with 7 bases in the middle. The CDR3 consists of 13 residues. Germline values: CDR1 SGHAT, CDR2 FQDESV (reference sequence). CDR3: CASSLIRAGELFF. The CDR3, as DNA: TGTGCCAGCAGCTTAATACGGGCCGGGGAGCTGTTTTTT.

The CDR3 loop is CASRDRIHQPQHF. In nucleotides, the CDR3 is TGTGCCAGCAGAGACAGGATCCATCAGCCCCAGCATTTT. The chain employs TRBV6-5 and TRBJ1-5; the D gene is possibly TRBD1 (6 bases). There are 13 residues in the CDR3. V lost 6 bases and J 5 bases, leaving 11 bases between the germline ends. Germline V CDR1 and CDR2: MNHEY, SVGAGI.

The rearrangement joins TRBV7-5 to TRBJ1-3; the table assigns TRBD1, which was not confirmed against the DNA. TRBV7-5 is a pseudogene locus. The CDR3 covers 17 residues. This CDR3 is CVRSLEDRNNSGNTIYF. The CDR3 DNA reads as TGTGTCAGAAGCTTAGAGGACAGGAACAACTCTGGAAACACCATATATTTT.

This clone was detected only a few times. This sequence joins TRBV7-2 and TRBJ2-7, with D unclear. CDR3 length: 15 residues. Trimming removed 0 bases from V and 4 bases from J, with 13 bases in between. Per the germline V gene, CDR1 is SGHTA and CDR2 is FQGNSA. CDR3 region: CASSLAGQTAYEQYF. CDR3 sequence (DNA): TGTGCCAGCAGCTTAGCCGGCCAGACTGCGTACGAGCAGTACTTC.

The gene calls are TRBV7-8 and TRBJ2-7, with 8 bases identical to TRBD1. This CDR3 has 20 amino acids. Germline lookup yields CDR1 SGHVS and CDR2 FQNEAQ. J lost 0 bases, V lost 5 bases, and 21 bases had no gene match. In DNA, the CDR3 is TGTGCCAGCAGCCACGAACTTCGGCTGCGGGACAGGAAGAGCTCCTACGAGCAGTACTTC. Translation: CASSHELRLRDRKSSYEQYF. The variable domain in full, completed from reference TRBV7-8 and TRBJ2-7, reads GAGVSQSPRYKVAKRGQDVALRCDPISGHVSLFWYQQALGQGPEFLTYFQNEAQLDKSGLPSDRFFAERPEGSVSTLKIQRTQQEDSAVYLCASSHELRLRDRKSSYEQYFGPGTRLTVT.

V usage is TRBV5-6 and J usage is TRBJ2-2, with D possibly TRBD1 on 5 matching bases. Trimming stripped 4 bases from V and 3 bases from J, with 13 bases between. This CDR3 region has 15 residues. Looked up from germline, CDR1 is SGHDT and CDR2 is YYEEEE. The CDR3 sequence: CASSPMGPHTGELFF. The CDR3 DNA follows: TGTGCCAGCAGCCCGATGGGGCCCCACACCGGGGAGCTGTTTTTT.

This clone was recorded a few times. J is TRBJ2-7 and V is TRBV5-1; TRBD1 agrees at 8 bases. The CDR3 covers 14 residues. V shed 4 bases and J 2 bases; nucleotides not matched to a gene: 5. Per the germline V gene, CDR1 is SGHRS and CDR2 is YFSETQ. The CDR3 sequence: CASSPTGEAYEQYF. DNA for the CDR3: TGCGCCAGCAGCCCGACAGGGGAGGCCTACGAGCAGTACTTC.

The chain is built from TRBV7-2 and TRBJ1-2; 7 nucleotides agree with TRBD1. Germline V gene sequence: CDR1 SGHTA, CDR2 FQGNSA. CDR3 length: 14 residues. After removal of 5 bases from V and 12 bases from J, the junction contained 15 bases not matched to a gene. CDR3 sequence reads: CASSPSQTGTLDTF. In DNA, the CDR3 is TGTGCCAGCAGCCCAAGTCAGACAGGGACGCTGGACACCTTC.

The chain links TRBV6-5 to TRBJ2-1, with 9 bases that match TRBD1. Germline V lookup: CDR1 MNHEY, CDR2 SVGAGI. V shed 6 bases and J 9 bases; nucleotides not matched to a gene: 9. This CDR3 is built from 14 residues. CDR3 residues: CASSRGTGIGEQFF. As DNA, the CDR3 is TGTGCCAGCAGCCGCGGGACAGGGATCGGTGAGCAGTTCTTC.

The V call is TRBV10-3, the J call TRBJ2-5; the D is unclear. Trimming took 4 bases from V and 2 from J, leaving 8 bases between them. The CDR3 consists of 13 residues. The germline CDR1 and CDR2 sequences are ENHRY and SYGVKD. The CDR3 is CAISVVRQETQYF. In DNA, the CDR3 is TGTGCCATCAGTGTGGTCCGGCAAGAGACCCAGTACTTC.

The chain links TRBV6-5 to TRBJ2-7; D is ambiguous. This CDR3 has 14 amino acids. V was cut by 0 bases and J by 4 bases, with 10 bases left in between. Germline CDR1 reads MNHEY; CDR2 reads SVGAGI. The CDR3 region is CASSYSPLDYEQYF. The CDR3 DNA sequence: TGTGCCAGCAGTTACTCTCCTCTAGATTACGAGCAGTACTTC.

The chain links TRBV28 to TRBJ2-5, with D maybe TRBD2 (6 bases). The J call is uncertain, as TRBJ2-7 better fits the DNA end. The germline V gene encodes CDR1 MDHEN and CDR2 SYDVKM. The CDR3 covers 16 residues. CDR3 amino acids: CASSWGVMGSSYEQYF. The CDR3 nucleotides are TGTGCCAGCAGCTGGGGGGTAATGGGTAGCTCCTACGAGCAGTACTTC.